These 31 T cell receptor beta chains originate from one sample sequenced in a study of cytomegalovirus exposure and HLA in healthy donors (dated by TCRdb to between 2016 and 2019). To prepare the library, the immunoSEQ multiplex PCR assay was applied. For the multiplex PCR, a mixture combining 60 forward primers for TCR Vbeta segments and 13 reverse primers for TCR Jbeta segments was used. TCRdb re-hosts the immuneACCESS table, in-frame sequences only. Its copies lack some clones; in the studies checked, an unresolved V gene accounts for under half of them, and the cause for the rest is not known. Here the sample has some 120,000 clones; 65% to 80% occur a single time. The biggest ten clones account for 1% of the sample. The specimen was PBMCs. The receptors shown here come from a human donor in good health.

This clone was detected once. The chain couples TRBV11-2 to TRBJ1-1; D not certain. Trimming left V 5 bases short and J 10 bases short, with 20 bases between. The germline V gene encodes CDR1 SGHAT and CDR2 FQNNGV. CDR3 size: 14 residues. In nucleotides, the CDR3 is TGTGCCAGCAGCCCCTGGACTGGCGAGGTACGAGCTTTCTTT. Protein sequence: CASSPWTGEVRAFF.

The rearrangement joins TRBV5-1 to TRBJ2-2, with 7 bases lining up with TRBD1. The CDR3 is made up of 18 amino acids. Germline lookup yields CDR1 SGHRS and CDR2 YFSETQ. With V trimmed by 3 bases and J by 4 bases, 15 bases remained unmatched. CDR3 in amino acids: CASSWNSGTAKSTGELFF. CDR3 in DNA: TGCGCCAGCAGCTGGAATTCCGGGACAGCAAAATCCACCGGGGAGCTGTTTTTT.

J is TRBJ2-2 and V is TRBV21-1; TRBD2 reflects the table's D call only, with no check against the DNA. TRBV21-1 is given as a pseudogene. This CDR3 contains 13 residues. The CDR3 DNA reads TGTGCCATCCAGGAGGGAGGCTCCGGGGAGCTGTTTTTT. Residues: CAIQEGGSGELFF.

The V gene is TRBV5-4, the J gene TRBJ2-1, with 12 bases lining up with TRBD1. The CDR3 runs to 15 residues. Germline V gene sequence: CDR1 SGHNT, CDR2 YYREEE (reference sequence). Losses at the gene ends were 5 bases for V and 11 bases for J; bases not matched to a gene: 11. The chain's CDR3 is CASRERDRGRSKQFF. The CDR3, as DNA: TGTGCCAGCAGAGAACGGGACAGGGGGCGATCCAAGCAGTTCTTC.

CDR3 DNA sequence: TGTGCCAGCAGCTTGTATGCGGGGGGGCCGCCCTACGAGCAGTACTTC. Amino acid sequence: CASSLYAGGPPYEQYF. This rearrangement joins TRBV5-6 to TRBJ2-7; 9 positions match TRBD2. V trimming: 1 base; J trimming: 2 bases; junction bases outside the gene matches: 7. The CDR3 contains 16 residues. Germline V CDR1 and CDR2: SGHDT, YYEEEE.

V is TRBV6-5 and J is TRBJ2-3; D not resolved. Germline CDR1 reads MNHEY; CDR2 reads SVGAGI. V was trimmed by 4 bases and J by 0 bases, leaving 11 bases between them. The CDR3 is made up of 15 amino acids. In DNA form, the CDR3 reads TGTGCCAGCAGTTCCGTGGCGGTTAGCACAGATACGCAGTATTTT. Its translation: CASSSVAVSTDTQYF.

The CDR3 nucleotides read TGTGCCAGCAGCCCACTCAGCGGGGCGGGAACAGATACGCAGTATTTT. Amino acids: CASSPLSGAGTDTQYF. The chain carries TRBV11-2 and TRBJ2-3, with 7 bases identical to TRBD2. This CDR3 has 16 amino acids. Germline V CDR1 and CDR2: SGHAT, FQNNGV. V gave up 5 bases and J gave up 3 bases; unmatched junction bases: 11.

CDR3 region: CASSFGQGEGPQHF. The CDR3 bases are TGCGCCAGCAGCTTTGGACAGGGCGAGGGGCCCCAGCATTTT. J is TRBJ1-5 and V is TRBV5-1, with 8 bases aligning to TRBD1. The CDR3 loop spans 14 amino acids. V lost 2 bases to trimming and J lost 9 bases; unmatched junction nucleotides: 7. Germline V gene sequence: CDR1 SGHRS, CDR2 YFSETQ.

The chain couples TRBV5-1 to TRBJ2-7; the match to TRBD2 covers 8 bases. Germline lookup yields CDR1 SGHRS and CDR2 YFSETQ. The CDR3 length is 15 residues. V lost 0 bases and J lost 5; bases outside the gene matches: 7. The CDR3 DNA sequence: TGCGCCAGCAGCTTGGTGGGGACTAGTGCCGACGAGCAGTACTTC. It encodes CASSLVGTSADEQYF.

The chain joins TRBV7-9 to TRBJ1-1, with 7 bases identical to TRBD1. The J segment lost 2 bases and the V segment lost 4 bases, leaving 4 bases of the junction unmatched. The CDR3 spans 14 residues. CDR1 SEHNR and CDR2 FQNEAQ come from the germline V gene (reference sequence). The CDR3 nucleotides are TGTGCCAGCAGCTCCAAAGGGGGCAACACTGAAGCTTTCTTT. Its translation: CASSSKGGNTEAFF.

The CDR3 nucleotides read TGTGCCAGCAGCCTCAGTAGGGGGTCGGATGAGCAGTTCTTC. It is translated as CASSLSRGSDEQFF. This chain links TRBV14 with TRBJ2-1; D might be TRBD1 (6 bases). The germline V gene has CDR1 SGHDN and CDR2 FVKESK. The CDR3 runs 14 residues. Trimming removed 4 bases at V and 8 bases at J, with 15 bases between.

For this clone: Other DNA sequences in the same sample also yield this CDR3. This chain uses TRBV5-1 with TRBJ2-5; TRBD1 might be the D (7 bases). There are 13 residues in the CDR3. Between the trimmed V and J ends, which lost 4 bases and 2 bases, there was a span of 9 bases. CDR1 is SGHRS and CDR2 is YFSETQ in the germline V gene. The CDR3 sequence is CASSAGQQETQYF. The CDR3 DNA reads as TGCGCCAGCAGCGCGGGACAGCAAGAGACCCAGTACTTC.

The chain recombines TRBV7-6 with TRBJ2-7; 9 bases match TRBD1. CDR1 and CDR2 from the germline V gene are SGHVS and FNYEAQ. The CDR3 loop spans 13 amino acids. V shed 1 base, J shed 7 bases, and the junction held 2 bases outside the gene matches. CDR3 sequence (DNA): TGTGCCAGCAGCTTAGGGACAGGGGATGAGCAGTACTTC. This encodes CASSLGTGDEQYF.

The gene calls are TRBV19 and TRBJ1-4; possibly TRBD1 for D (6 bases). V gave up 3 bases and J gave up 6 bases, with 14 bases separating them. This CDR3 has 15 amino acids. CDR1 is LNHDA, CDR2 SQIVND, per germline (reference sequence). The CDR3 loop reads CASSIRGAPDEKLFF. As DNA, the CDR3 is TGTGCCAGTAGTATTCGGGGGGCGCCTGATGAAAAACTGTTTTTT. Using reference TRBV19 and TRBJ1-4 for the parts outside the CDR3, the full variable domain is DGGITQSPKYLFRKEGQNVTLSCEQNLNHDAMYWYRQDPGQGLRLIYYSQIVNDFQKGDIAEGYSVSREKKESFPLTVTSAQKNPTAFYLCASSIRGAPDEKLFFGSGTQLSVL.

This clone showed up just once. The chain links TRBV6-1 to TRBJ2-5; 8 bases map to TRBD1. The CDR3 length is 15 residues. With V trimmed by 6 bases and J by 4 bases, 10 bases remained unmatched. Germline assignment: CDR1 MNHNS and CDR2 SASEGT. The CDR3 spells CASSLWTGIVETQYF. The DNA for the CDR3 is TGTGCCAGCAGCTTATGGACAGGGATAGTAGAGACCCAGTACTTC.

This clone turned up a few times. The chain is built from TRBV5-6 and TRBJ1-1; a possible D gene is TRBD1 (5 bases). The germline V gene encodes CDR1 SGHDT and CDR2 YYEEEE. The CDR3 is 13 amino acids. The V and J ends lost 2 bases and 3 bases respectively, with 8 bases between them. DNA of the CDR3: TGTGCCAGCAGCTTCGCGGGACACACTGAAGCTTTCTTT. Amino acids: CASSFAGHTEAFF.

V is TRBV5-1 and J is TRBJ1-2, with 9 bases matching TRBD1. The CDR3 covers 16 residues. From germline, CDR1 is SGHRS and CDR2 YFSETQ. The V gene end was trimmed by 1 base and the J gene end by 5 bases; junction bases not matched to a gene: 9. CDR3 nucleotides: TGCGCCAGCAGCTTGACGACCGGGACAGGGATTTATGGCTACACCTTC. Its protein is CASSLTTGTGIYGYTF.

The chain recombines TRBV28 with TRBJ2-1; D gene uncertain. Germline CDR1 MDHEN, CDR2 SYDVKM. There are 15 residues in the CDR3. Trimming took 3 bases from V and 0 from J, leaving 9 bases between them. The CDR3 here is CASSFLANSYNEQFF. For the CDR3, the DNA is TGTGCCAGCAGTTTTTTGGCCAACTCCTACAATGAGCAGTTCTTC.

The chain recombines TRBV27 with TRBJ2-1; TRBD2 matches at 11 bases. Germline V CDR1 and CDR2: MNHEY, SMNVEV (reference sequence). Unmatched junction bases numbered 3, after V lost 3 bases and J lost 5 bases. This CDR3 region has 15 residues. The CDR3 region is CASSFGTSGNNEQFF. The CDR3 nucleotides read TGTGCCAGCAGTTTCGGGACTAGCGGTAACAATGAGCAGTTCTTC.

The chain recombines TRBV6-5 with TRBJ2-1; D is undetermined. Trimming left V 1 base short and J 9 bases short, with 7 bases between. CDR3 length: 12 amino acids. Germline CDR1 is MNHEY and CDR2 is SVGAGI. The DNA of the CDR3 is TGTGCCAGCAGTTACTGGGCCGGTGAGCAGTTCTTC. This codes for CASSYWAGEQFF.

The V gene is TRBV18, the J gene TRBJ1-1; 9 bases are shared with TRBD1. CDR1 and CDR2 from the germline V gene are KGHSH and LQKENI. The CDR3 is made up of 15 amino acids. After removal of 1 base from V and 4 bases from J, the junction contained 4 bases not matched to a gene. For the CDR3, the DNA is TGTGCCAGCTCACCACTAGAACAGGGGGCCACTGAAGCTTTCTTT. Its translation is CASSPLEQGATEAFF.

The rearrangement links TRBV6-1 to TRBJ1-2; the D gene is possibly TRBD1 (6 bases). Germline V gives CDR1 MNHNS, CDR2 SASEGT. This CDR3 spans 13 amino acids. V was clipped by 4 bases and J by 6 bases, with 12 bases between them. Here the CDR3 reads CASSGLDRDGYTF. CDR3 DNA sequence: TGTGCCAGCAGTGGTCTGGACAGAGATGGCTACACCTTC.

The CDR3 DNA reads as TGTGCCAGCAGCCCTGGACTAGCGGGGGACACAGATACGCAGTATTTT. This translates into CASSPGLAGDTDTQYF. The chain joins TRBV7-3 to TRBJ2-3; TRBD2 agrees at 13 bases. The trim removed 5 bases at V and 2 bases at J, leaving 4 bases unmatched. Germline values: CDR1 SGHTA, CDR2 FQGTGA. The CDR3 runs 16 residues.

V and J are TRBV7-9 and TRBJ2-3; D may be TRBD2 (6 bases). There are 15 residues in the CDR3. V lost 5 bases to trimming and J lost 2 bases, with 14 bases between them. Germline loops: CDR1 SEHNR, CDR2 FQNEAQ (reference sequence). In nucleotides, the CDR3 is TGTGCCAGCAGCCAGACTAGTGATAACACAGATACGCAGTATTTT. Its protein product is CASSQTSDNTDTQYF.

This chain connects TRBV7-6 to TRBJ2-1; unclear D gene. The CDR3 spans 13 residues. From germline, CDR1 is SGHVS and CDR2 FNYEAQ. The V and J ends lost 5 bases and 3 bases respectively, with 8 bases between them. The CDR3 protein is CASSPHSYNEQFF. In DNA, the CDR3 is TGTGCCAGCAGCCCCCATAGCTACAATGAGCAGTTCTTC. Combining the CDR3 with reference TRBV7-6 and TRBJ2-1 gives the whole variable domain GAGVSQSPRYKVTKRGQDVALRCDPISGHVSLYWYRQALGQGPEFLTYFNYEAQQDKSGLPNDRFSAERPEGSISTLTIQRTEQRDSAMYRCASSPHSYNEQFFGPGTRLTVL.

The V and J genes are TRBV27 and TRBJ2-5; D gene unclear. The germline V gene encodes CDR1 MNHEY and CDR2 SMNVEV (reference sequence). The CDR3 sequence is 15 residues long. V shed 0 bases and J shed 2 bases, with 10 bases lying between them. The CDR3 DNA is TGTGCCAGCAGTTTATCGCTGGCTCAACAAGAGACCCAGTACTTC. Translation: CASSLSLAQQETQYF.

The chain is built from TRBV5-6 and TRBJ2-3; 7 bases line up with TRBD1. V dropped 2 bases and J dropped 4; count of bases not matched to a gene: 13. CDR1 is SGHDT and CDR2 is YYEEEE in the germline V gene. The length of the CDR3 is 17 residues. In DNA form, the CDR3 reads TGTGCCAGCAGCTTAAACACCGGGACAGATATCCCAGATACGCAGTATTTT. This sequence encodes CASSLNTGTDIPDTQYF.

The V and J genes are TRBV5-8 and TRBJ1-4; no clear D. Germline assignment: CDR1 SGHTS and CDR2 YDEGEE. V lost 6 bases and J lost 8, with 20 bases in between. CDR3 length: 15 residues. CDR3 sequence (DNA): TGTGCCAGCACCTACACTCGGGGTCCGGTCGAAAAACTGTTTTTT. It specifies CASTYTRGPVEKLFF.

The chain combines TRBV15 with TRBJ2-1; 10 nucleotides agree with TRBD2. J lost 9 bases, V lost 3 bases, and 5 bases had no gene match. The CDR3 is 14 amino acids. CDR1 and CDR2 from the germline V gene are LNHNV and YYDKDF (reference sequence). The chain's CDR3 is CATSRGSGGLEQFF. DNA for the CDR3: TGTGCCACCAGCAGGGGTAGCGGGGGGCTTGAGCAGTTCTTC.

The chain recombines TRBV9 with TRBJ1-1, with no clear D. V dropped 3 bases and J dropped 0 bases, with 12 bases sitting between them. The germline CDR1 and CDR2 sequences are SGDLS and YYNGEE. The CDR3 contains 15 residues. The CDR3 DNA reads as TGTGCCAGCAGCGCTGAGAGCGGGCTGAACACTGAAGCTTTCTTT. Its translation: CASSAESGLNTEAFF.

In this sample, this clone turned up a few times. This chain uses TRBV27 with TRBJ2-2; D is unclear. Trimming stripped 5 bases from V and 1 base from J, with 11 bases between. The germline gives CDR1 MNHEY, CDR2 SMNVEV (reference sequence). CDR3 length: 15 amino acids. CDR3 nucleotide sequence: TGTGCCAGCAGTCCCGCGGCATTGAACACCGGGGAGCTGTTTTTT. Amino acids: CASSPAALNTGELFF.